This T cell receptor beta chain was recovered during a study of T cells in Graves' hyperthyroidism and ophthalmopathy. Study-wide results and caveats: Ophthalmopathy got predicted by the model a median around 6.8 months before its onset.

This clonotype showed up many times. The antigen is undetermined. The V and J ends lost 10 bases and 0 bases, in that order; junction bases with no gene match: 12. Germline CDR1 and CDR2: LNHDA and SQIVND (reference sequence). This CDR3 is built from 17 residues. What was amplified from RNA transcripts were TCR beta CDR3 regions. HTBI primers were used for first-round RT-PCR of the TCR CDR3. Via MiXCR, TCRdb re-called the multiplex PCR reads, giving one row per CDR3 protein. Of under 350,000 distinct CDR3 sequences detected, roughly 15% appear once; the ten largest clones hold around 32%. V usage is TRBV19 and J usage is TRBJ1-5; TRBD1 agrees at 10 bases. The sequenced sample consisted of blood. The TCR comes from a woman aged 40 to 49 with Graves' ophthalmopathy. This chain's CDR3 is CATTSGTGVYSNQPQHF. The CDR3 DNA reads as TGTGCCACAACCTCCGGGACAGGGGTATATAGCAATCAGCCCCAGCATTTT.